Given below is one T cell receptor beta chain in context. Its antigen remains unknown. This entry belongs to a study of early T cells in non-severe SARS-CoV-2 infection. General study points: VDJdb-based matching was biased toward anti-spike CD8 responses and missed private and CD4 specificities.

V lost 8 bases and J lost 8, with 24 bases in between. Germline-derived CDR1 and CDR2 are MDHEN and SYDVKM. The CDR3 extends over 15 amino acids. Tagging with unique molecular identifiers was applied to individual cDNA molecules. TCRdb reanalysed the 5' RACE reads using MiXCR and keeps one entry per CDR3 protein. The sample lists 100,000 to 120,000 distinct CDR3 sequences; around an eighth were seen once. V is TRBV28 and J is TRBJ1-1, with D maybe TRBD1 (5 bases). The starting material was whole blood, obtained at baseline. This receptor was taken from an adult who was a healthcare worker with PCR-confirmed SARS-CoV-2 infection or an uninfected control (not recorded which). The CDR3 nucleotides read TGTGCCAGCTCCTTTCCAGGGCATCTGAGGAAGGAAGCTTTCTTT. Its protein is CASSFPGHLRKEAFF.